Following are 13 T cell receptor beta chains from one sample sequenced in a study of blood T cell repertoires in COVID-19. Repertoires were generated with immunoSEQ multiplex PCR, while TCRdb's copy carries only in-frame clones and drops some. The sample has 150,000 to 200,000 clones, nearly 90% seen once. The specimen was peripheral blood. Source of these receptors: a man between 18 and 35 years old who had recovered from COVID-19.

The gene calls are TRBV27 and TRBJ2-7; D perhaps matches TRBD1 (5 bases). This CDR3 is 16 amino acids long. CDR1 is MNHEY and CDR2 is SMNVEV in the germline V gene (reference sequence). V lost 2 bases to trimming and J lost 2 bases, with 16 bases between them. The CDR3: CASSLRLTQGTYEQYF. As DNA, the CDR3 is TGTGCCAGCAGTTTAAGGCTGACTCAGGGCACCTACGAGCAGTACTTC.

This clone was seen only once. This CDR3 reads CASSGGLDRGEQFF. The CDR3 DNA follows: TGCGCCAGCAGTGGAGGTCTGGACAGGGGAGAGCAGTTCTTC. V gene TRBV10-1 combines with J gene TRBJ2-1; 9 bases line up with TRBD1. The J segment lost 10 bases and the V segment lost 4 bases, leaving 8 bases of the junction unmatched. CDR3 size: 14 residues. The germline V gene encodes CDR1 WNHNN and CDR2 SYGVQD (reference sequence).

The chain couples TRBV7-9 to TRBJ1-1; D gene uncertain. Germline V gene lookup returns CDR1 SEHNR and CDR2 FQNEAQ (reference sequence). The CDR3 consists of 14 residues. V lost 5 bases to trimming and J lost 4 bases, with 14 bases between them. The CDR3 spells CASSADLVGTEAFF. The CDR3 DNA reads TGTGCCAGCAGCGCCGATCTAGTGGGCACTGAAGCTTTCTTT.

This chain joins TRBV7-2 and TRBJ2-7; the D gene is possibly TRBD1 (5 bases). Germline CDR1 reads SGHTA; CDR2 reads FQGNSA. The length of the CDR3 is 14 residues. V lost 5 bases and J lost 3, with 14 bases in between. The CDR3 sequence is CASSPAGNNYEQYF. The CDR3, as DNA: TGTGCCAGCAGCCCCGCAGGGAATAACTACGAGCAGTACTTC.

V gene TRBV30 combines with J gene TRBJ1-3; D is unclear. This CDR3 contains 12 residues. V shed 2 bases and J shed 0 bases, with 2 bases lying between them. CDR1 GTSNPN and CDR2 SVGIG come from the germline V gene (reference sequence). The CDR3 is CAWSLSGNTIYF. In DNA form, the CDR3 reads TGTGCCTGGAGTCTCTCTGGAAACACCATATATTTT.

The V gene is TRBV6-2 or TRBV6-3, the J gene TRBJ2-2, with TRBD2 identical over 13 bases. CDR1 and CDR2 from the germline V gene are MNHEY and SVGEGT. The CDR3 totals 16 residues. Losses at the gene ends were 4 bases for V and 5 bases for J; bases not matched to a gene: 4. The chain's CDR3 is CASSFPGLAGTGELFF. As DNA, the CDR3 is TGTGCCAGCAGTTTCCCGGGACTAGCGGGAACCGGGGAGCTGTTTTTT.

The chain is built from TRBV28 and TRBJ1-2, with D maybe TRBD1 (5 bases). The germline V and J ends were trimmed by 6 bases and 8 bases, with 16 bases remaining between them. CDR1 MDHEN and CDR2 SYDVKM come from the germline V gene. The CDR3 runs to 13 residues. CDR3 in amino acids: CASSLGQDKGYTF. DNA of the CDR3: TGTGCCAGCAGCTTGGGGCAGGACAAAGGCTACACCTTC.

V is TRBV5-1 and J is TRBJ2-3; D is perhaps TRBD2 (6 bases). Germline values: CDR1 SGHRS, CDR2 YFSETQ. The CDR3 is 15 residues long. With 2 bases removed from V and 2 bases from J, the gap between germline ends came to 12 bases. The CDR3 nucleotides are TGCGCCAGCAGCTTAGGCGGGACGAACACAGATACGCAGTATTTT. This encodes CASSLGGTNTDTQYF. Variable domain in full (rest from reference TRBV5-1 and TRBJ2-3): KAGVTQTPRYLIKTRGQQVTLSCSPISGHRSVSWYQQTPGQGLQFLFEYFSETQRNKGNFPGRFSGRQFSNSRSEMNVSTLELGDSALYLCASSLGGTNTDTQYFGPGTRLTVL.

The chain combines TRBV19 with TRBJ2-3; D unresolved. The CDR3 is 15 residues long. V was clipped by 4 bases and J by 0 bases, with 11 bases between them. In germline, CDR1 is LNHDA, CDR2 SQIVND (reference sequence). CDR3 loop: CASSTSHLSTDTQYF. The CDR3 nucleotides read TGTGCCAGTAGTACGTCACACCTGAGCACAGATACGCAGTATTTT.

The rearrangement links TRBV7-2 to TRBJ2-1; possibly TRBD1 for D (6 bases). The CDR3 has 15 residues. Germline V gene sequence: CDR1 SGHTA, CDR2 FQGNSA. With 4 bases removed from V and 4 bases from J, the gap between germline ends came to 14 bases. CDR3 residues: CASSSTQGPYNEQFF. For the CDR3, the DNA is TGTGCCAGCAGCTCAACACAGGGTCCTTACAATGAGCAGTTCTTC.

This clone occurred once. This chain connects TRBV5-4 to TRBJ2-1; 9 bases align to TRBD1. V was clipped by 9 bases and J by 4 bases; unmatched bases: 8. CDR1 SGHNT and CDR2 YYREEE come from the germline V gene (reference sequence). The CDR3 sequence is 14 residues long. The CDR3 region has the DNA TGTGCCACTATTCCGGGACAGGGTTACAATGAGCAGTTCTTC. As protein: CATIPGQGYNEQFF.

This clone was counted once. This chain uses TRBV7-9 with TRBJ1-2; no definite D call. V gave up 5 bases and J gave up 8 bases, with 18 bases separating them. The germline V gene encodes CDR1 SEHNR and CDR2 FQNEAQ (reference sequence). The CDR3 is 14 residues long. The DNA for the CDR3 is TGTGCCAGCAGCCCCGGGGAATTAGGACGGGGCTACACCTTC. This codes for CASSPGELGRGYTF. The full variable domain, completed using reference TRBV7-9 and TRBJ1-2, is DTGVSQNPRHKITKRGQNVTFRCDPISEHNRLYWYRQTLGQGPEFLTYFQNEAQLEKSRLLSDRFSAERPKGSFSTLEIQRTEQGDSAMYLCASSPGELGRGYTFGSGTRLTVV.

This chain joins TRBV5-4 and TRBJ1-1; D is perhaps TRBD1 (6 bases). The CDR3 consists of 14 residues. CDR1 is SGHNT and CDR2 is YYREEE in the germline V gene (reference sequence). Trimming removed 5 bases at V and 4 bases at J, with 15 bases between. This CDR3 is CASRGGDISTEAFF. CDR3 coding DNA: TGTGCCAGCAGGGGTGGGGACATTAGCACTGAAGCTTTCTTT.